The clone carrying this TCR beta chain was recorded a few times. The sample originates from a study of somatic mutations in cytotoxic T cells in rheumatoid arthritis. Study context: Flow sorting yielded some V beta antibody-stained T-cell populations at nearly 100% purity, among them V beta1+ cells sequenced for TCRB.

Produced via immunoSEQ multiplex PCR; TCRdb's table is partial and in-frame only. The sample consists of about 18,000 clones, under 80% of them appearing once. Sample: CD8+ T cells sorted from blood. This sequence was found in a man aged 55 to 70 in good health.

In DNA, the CDR3 is TGTGCCAGCACCCGGGGAGGCTATGGCTACACCTTC. Its protein is CASTRGGYGYTF. This sequence joins TRBV11-2 and TRBJ1-2; D remains unclear. V lost 7 bases, J lost 4 bases, and 10 bases lay in between. The CDR3 length is 12 residues. Germline assignment: CDR1 SGHAT and CDR2 FQNNGV.